The 24 T cell receptor beta chains in this list originate from one sample, sequenced in a study of cytomegalovirus exposure and HLA in healthy donors. It was with 60 Vbeta and 13 Jbeta primers that the PCR ran. The protocol was immunoSEQ multiplex PCR, while the TCRdb copy is restricted to in-frame clones and leaves out a portion. The table includes some 87,000 clones, roughly 58% detected once. Sequencing was done on a sample of PBMCs. The receptors stem from a woman aged 30 to 39 in good health and CMV-seropositive.

This clone was counted once. V gene TRBV9 combines with J gene TRBJ2-3; TRBD2 matches at 8 bases. The CDR3 runs 17 residues. CDR1 SGDLS and CDR2 YYNGEE come from the germline V gene. V trimming: 3 bases; J trimming: 4 bases; junction bases outside the gene matches: 13. CDR3 DNA sequence: TGTGCCAGCAGCGCCGGTTCGGGGGGGGGTGGTGCAGATACGCAGTATTTT. As protein: CASSAGSGGGGADTQYF.

This chain uses TRBV4-3 with TRBJ2-1; 12 bases agree with TRBD1. Germline V gene sequence: CDR1 LGHNA, CDR2 YSLEER. This CDR3 spans 18 amino acids. V lost 4 bases and J lost 8; bases outside the gene matches: 15. The DNA of the CDR3 is TGCGCCAGCAGCCGCAATCCGGCGGGGACAGGGGGCATCGATGAGCAGTTCTTC. It translates to CASSRNPAGTGGIDEQFF.

This clone was observed a few times. The V and J genes are TRBV19 and TRBJ2-1; 9 nucleotides match TRBD1. With V trimmed by 9 bases and J by 4 bases, 10 bases remained unmatched. The germline CDR1 and CDR2 sequences are LNHDA and SQIVND (reference sequence). This CDR3 contains 15 residues. This chain's CDR3 is CASATGTGIYNEQFF. The CDR3 bases are TGTGCCAGCGCCACTGGGACAGGGATATACAATGAGCAGTTCTTC.

The chain employs TRBV30 and TRBJ1-1; TRBD1 is a possible D gene (6 bases). Germline-derived CDR1 and CDR2 are GTSNPN and SVGIG (reference sequence). V was pared by 6 bases and J by 10 bases, with 24 bases between. CDR3 size: 14 residues. Here the CDR3 reads CACPRTGTNNAAFF. CDR3 nucleotide sequence: TGTGCCTGTCCTCGAACAGGGACCAACAATGCAGCTTTCTTT.

This clone was picked up a small number of times. The chain uses TRBV4-1 and TRBJ2-1; no definite D call. Germline lookup yields CDR1 MGHRA and CDR2 YSYEKL. This CDR3 comprises 15 residues. V lost 0 bases and J lost 1, with 7 bases in between. The chain's CDR3 is CASSQDPLSYNEQFF. CDR3 nucleotides: TGCGCCAGCAGCCAAGATCCCCTATCCTACAATGAGCAGTTCTTC.

The chain links TRBV19 to TRBJ2-7; D may be TRBD1 (5 bases). Trimming took 4 bases from V and 6 from J, leaving 10 bases between them. In germline, CDR1 is LNHDA, CDR2 SQIVND (reference sequence). The CDR3 covers 12 residues. CDR3 sequence reads: CASSTGWSEQYF. The CDR3 nucleotides are TGTGCCAGTAGTACAGGGTGGTCCGAGCAGTACTTC.

The rearrangement links TRBV5-1 to TRBJ2-7; D might be TRBD1 (5 bases). V lost 4 bases to trimming and J lost 7 bases, with 15 bases between them. Germline V lookup: CDR1 SGHRS, CDR2 YFSETQ. The CDR3 has 13 amino acids. This CDR3 is CASSPGGAVEQYF. CDR3 sequence (DNA): TGCGCCAGCAGCCCCGGTGGGGCAGTTGAGCAGTACTTC.

The chain links TRBV6-1 to TRBJ1-1; D possibly corresponds to TRBD1 (6 bases). V lost 4 bases and J lost 0, with 9 bases in between. Germline assignment: CDR1 MNHNS and CDR2 SASEGT. The CDR3 has 14 residues. In nucleotides, the CDR3 is TGTGCCAGCAGTGTAAAGGGGGTGAACACTGAAGCTTTCTTT. Its protein product is CASSVKGVNTEAFF.

The chain employs TRBV2 and TRBJ1-1, with TRBD1 matching 8 bases. The junction had 3 bases not matched to a gene; V was cut back by 4 bases and J by 5 bases. CDR3 length: 13 amino acids. From germline, CDR1 is SNHLY and CDR2 FYNNEI. CDR3 loop: CASSGTGWTEAFF. DNA of the CDR3: TGTGCCAGCAGTGGGACAGGGTGGACTGAAGCTTTCTTT. Full variable domain (remainder filled in from reference TRBV2 and TRBJ1-1): EPEVTQTPSHQVTQMGQEVILRCVPISNHLYFYWYRQILGQKVEFLVSFYNNEISEKSEIFDDQFSVERPDGSNFTLKIRSTKLEDSAMYFCASSGTGWTEAFFGQGTRLTVV.

The V call is TRBV7-8, the J call TRBJ2-5; 15 bases fit TRBD2. This CDR3 region has 17 residues. Germline loops: CDR1 SGHVS, CDR2 FQNEAQ. Trimming took 5 bases from V and 5 from J; bases not matched to a gene: 9. The CDR3 DNA is TGTGCCAGCAGCCCGAGGACTAGCGGGGGGGCCCAGGAGACCCAGTACTTC. Translated, it gives CASSPRTSGGAQETQYF.

The CDR3 protein is CASSQDRTFDRGSGYTF. The DNA of the CDR3 is TGCGCCAGCAGCCAAGACCGGACCTTCGACAGGGGTTCTGGCTACACCTTC. The J gene is TRBJ1-2, the V gene TRBV4-3, with TRBD1 matching 8 bases. The germline V gene has CDR1 LGHNA and CDR2 YSLEER. The V segment lost 0 bases and the J segment 7 bases; nucleotides outside the gene matches: 13. The CDR3 is made up of 17 amino acids.

The CDR3: CASSAGTGSYEQYF. The CDR3 coding sequence is TGTGCCAGTAGCGCCGGGACAGGATCCTACGAGCAGTACTTC. This rearrangement joins TRBV19 to TRBJ2-7; 8 nucleotides match TRBD1. V lost 6 bases to trimming and J lost 1 base; unmatched junction nucleotides: 5. Germline V lookup: CDR1 LNHDA, CDR2 SQIVND (reference sequence). The CDR3 length is 14 residues.

This clone was observed a handful of times. V is TRBV28 and J is TRBJ2-3; the match to TRBD1 covers 7 bases. The V gene's germline CDR1 is MDHEN and CDR2 SYDVKM. The CDR3 is made up of 14 amino acids. Germline trimming cut 3 bases from V and 2 bases from J; bases unmatched to any gene: 2. The CDR3 sequence is CASSFGQVTDTQYF. The DNA for the CDR3 is TGTGCCAGCAGTTTCGGACAGGTCACAGATACGCAGTATTTT.

CDR3 coding DNA: TGTGCCAGCAGCAGGGACAGGAGTCTCTACGAGCAGTACTTC. This gives the protein CASSRDRSLYEQYF. This rearrangement joins TRBV6-1 to TRBJ2-7; 8 nucleotides line up with TRBD1. Germline assignment: CDR1 MNHNS and CDR2 SASEGT. CDR3 length equals 14 residues. Trimming took 6 bases from V and 3 from J; bases not matched to a gene: 7.

This rearrangement joins TRBV13 to TRBJ1-5; 10 bases agree with TRBD1. J gave up 6 bases and V 5 bases, and 7 bases lay outside the gene matches. Germline V gene lookup returns CDR1 PRHDT and CDR2 FYEKMQ (reference sequence). The CDR3 has 15 residues. This CDR3 reads CASSPGTGEGQPQHF. The CDR3 DNA is TGTGCCAGCAGCCCCGGGACAGGGGAGGGTCAGCCCCAGCATTTT. The complete variable domain, with remaining parts taken from reference TRBV13 and TRBJ1-5, reads AAGVIQSPRHLIKEKRETATLKCYPIPRHDTVYWYQQGPGQDPQFLISFYEKMQSDKGSIPDRFSAQQFSDYHSELNMSSLELGDSALYFCASSPGTGEGQPQHFGDGTRLSIL.

This clone was counted a few times. This chain links TRBV7-2 with TRBJ2-1; 9 nucleotides align to TRBD2. Losses at the gene ends were 6 bases for V and 3 bases for J; bases not matched to a gene: 9. Germline assignment: CDR1 SGHTA and CDR2 FQGNSA. This CDR3 has 16 amino acids. This chain's CDR3 is CASRLRGGAGYNEQFF. For the CDR3, the DNA is TGTGCCAGCAGATTACGCGGGGGGGCGGGCTACAATGAGCAGTTCTTC.

The chain employs TRBV7-6 and TRBJ2-3; the match to TRBD2 covers 14 bases. With V trimmed by 5 bases and J by 4 bases, 11 bases remained unmatched. CDR1 is SGHVS and CDR2 is FNYEAQ in the germline V gene. This CDR3 has 18 residues. This CDR3 reads CASSLGTSGGREADTQYF. The CDR3 nucleotides are TGTGCCAGCAGCCTAGGGACTAGCGGGGGCCGCGAGGCAGATACGCAGTATTTT.

The chain recombines TRBV5-6 with TRBJ1-2; D is ambiguous. The CDR3 sequence is 13 residues long. V was pared by 5 bases and J by 4 bases, with 12 bases between. Germline CDR1 SGHDT, CDR2 YYEEEE. As DNA, the CDR3 is TGTGCCAGCAGTCATCACGGCGGCTATGGCTACACCTTC. This encodes CASSHHGGYGYTF.

This chain links TRBV6-1 with TRBJ2-7; a weak D match, TRBD2 (6 bases). This CDR3 has 14 residues. V was trimmed by 5 bases and J by 0 bases, leaving 11 bases between them. Germline V lookup: CDR1 MNHNS, CDR2 SASEGT. The CDR3 coding sequence is TGTGCCAGCAGTCCCAAGGACTACTCCTACGAGCAGTACTTC. It yields the protein CASSPKDYSYEQYF.

Remarks on this clone: At one of its ends the junction is not consistent with the germline gene, which may arise from a read error. This sequence joins TRBV4-1 and TRBJ1-2; tentatively, D is TRBD1 (5 bases). The CDR3 runs 14 residues. Germline V gives CDR1 MGHRA, CDR2 YSYEKL. CDR3 protein: CASSQDGDYYGYPF. The CDR3 coding sequence is TGCGCCAGCAGCCAAGATGGGGACTACTATGGCTACCCCTTC.

The V gene is TRBV5-1, the J gene TRBJ1-2, with TRBD1 as a possible D gene (5 bases). The CDR3 extends over 14 amino acids. Germline V gene lookup returns CDR1 SGHRS and CDR2 YFSETQ. With 0 bases removed from V and 8 bases from J, the gap between germline ends came to 14 bases. Here the CDR3 reads CASSLAGQGGGYTF. CDR3 nucleotides: TGCGCCAGCAGCTTGGCCGGCCAGGGAGGCGGCTACACCTTC. Drawing the rest from reference TRBV5-1 and TRBJ1-2, the complete variable domain is KAGVTQTPRYLIKTRGQQVTLSCSPISGHRSVSWYQQTPGQGLQFLFEYFSETQRNKGNFPGRFSGRQFSNSRSEMNVSTLELGDSALYLCASSLAGQGGGYTFGSGTRLTVV.

The CDR3 loop is CATSLGVGGTEAFF. The CDR3 DNA sequence: TGTGCCACCAGTCTCGGGGTAGGTGGAACTGAAGCTTTCTTT. The chain has TRBV15 and TRBJ1-1; unclear D gene. Germline V gene data show CDR1 as LNHNV and CDR2 as YYDKDF (reference sequence). The V gene lost 6 bases and the J gene lost 5 bases, with 16 bases spanning the gap. The CDR3 is made up of 14 amino acids.

This clone came up a few times. The chain recombines TRBV5-1 with TRBJ2-6; D possibly corresponds to TRBD1 (6 bases). Trimming took 2 bases from V and 3 from J, leaving 18 bases between them. CDR1 and CDR2 from the germline V gene are SGHRS and YFSETQ. The CDR3 extends over 18 amino acids. CDR3 sequence (DNA): TGCGCCAGCAGCTTAGTCCAGGGGCCAATTAATGGGGCCAACGTCCTGACTTTC. It specifies CASSLVQGPINGANVLTF.

Worth noting for this clone: One end of the junction fails to match germline, which may point to a read error. In nucleotides, the CDR3 is TGTGCTAGCAGCTTAGGGTCTGCGACTGGCAACAATGAGCAGTTCTTC. It yields the protein CASSLGSATGNNEQFF. The chain is built from TRBV7-7 and TRBJ2-1, with unresolved D. The germline V gene has CDR1 SSHAT and CDR2 FNYEAQ (reference sequence). The CDR3 totals 16 residues.